The 22 T cell receptor beta chains reported below all come from one sample, sequenced in a study of control samples from healthy donors and cancer patients. Here immunoSEQ multiplex PCR was the method, and the copy in TCRdb shows in-frame clones only, minus some. The repertoire holds about 46,000 clones, with more than 70% as singletons. The sample was PBMCs. These receptors were taken from a man aged 45 to 65 with head and neck cancer.

The V call is TRBV18, the J call TRBJ2-5, with 13 positions matching TRBD2. The CDR3 is 16 residues long. Germline V CDR1 and CDR2: KGHSH, LQKENI. V lost 1 base to trimming and J lost 3 bases; unmatched junction nucleotides: 2. Here the CDR3 DNA reads TGTGCCAGCTCACCACGCGGGACTAGCGGGGAAGAGACCCAGTACTTC. It translates to CASSPRGTSGEETQYF.

The chain couples TRBV7-3 to TRBJ2-3; 11 bases are shared with TRBD2. Germline CDR1 SGHTA, CDR2 FQGTGA. This CDR3 is 17 amino acids long. V gave up 2 bases and J gave up 5 bases; unmatched junction bases: 9. CDR3 region: CASSLVPSGGSGDTQYF. CDR3 sequence (DNA): TGTGCCAGCAGCTTAGTCCCTAGCGGGGGGAGTGGAGATACGCAGTATTTT.

V is TRBV7-9 and J is TRBJ2-2; 7 bases line up with TRBD1. The V and J ends lost 3 bases and 6 bases, in that order; junction bases with no gene match: 10. Germline-derived CDR1 and CDR2 are SEHNR and FQNEAQ (reference sequence). This CDR3 is built from 16 residues. CDR3 in DNA: TGTGCCAGCAGCTTTAAGGACACACAGGGGTCCGGGGAGCTGTTTTTT. Encoded protein: CASSFKDTQGSGELFF.

The chain combines TRBV11-2 with TRBJ2-7; 7 positions agree with TRBD1. The germline gives CDR1 SGHAT, CDR2 FQNNGV. Trimming at V came to 0 bases and at J to 1 base, leaving 9 bases not matched to a gene. This CDR3 has 17 amino acids. The CDR3 DNA sequence: TGTGCCAGCAGCTTAGATACAGGGGCGCAGTTGTCCTACGAGCAGTACTTC. Protein product: CASSLDTGAQLSYEQYF.

The rearrangement links TRBV7-2 to TRBJ1-2, with D unresolved. The CDR3 covers 13 residues. The V end was cut by 5 bases, the J end by 3 bases, with 10 bases between. Germline V CDR1 and CDR2: SGHTA, FQGNSA. The CDR3, as DNA: TGTGCCAGCAGCGTGACCGTCGACTATGGCTACACCTTC. Protein sequence: CASSVTVDYGYTF.

The chain is built from TRBV3-1 (or the pseudogene TRBV3-2) and TRBJ1-1; D is possibly TRBD1 (6 bases). V lost 8 bases to trimming and J lost 3 bases, with 13 bases between them. Germline V gives CDR1 LGHDT, CDR2 YNNKEL (reference sequence). The CDR3 has 13 residues. This CDR3 is CASGPTGYTEAFF. The CDR3 DNA sequence: TGTGCCAGCGGACCTACAGGGTACACTGAAGCTTTCTTT.

The chain is built from TRBV25-1 and TRBJ1-2; 8 bases map to TRBD1. J lost 5 bases, V lost 8 bases, and 1 base had no gene match. CDR1 and CDR2 (germline): MGHDK, SYGVNS. This CDR3 spans 11 amino acids. CDR3 sequence: CASRTGYGYTF. In nucleotides, the CDR3 is TGTGCCAGCCGGACAGGGTATGGCTACACCTTC.

The chain is built from TRBV5-1 and TRBJ2-7; D is uncertain. The germline CDR1 and CDR2 sequences are SGHRS and YFSETQ. The CDR3 has 12 amino acids. The germline V and J ends were trimmed by 0 bases and 3 bases, with 4 bases remaining between them. Written as DNA, the CDR3 is TGCGCCAGCAGCTTGGGGGGCTACGAGCAGTACTTC. Its translation is CASSLGGYEQYF.

This chain connects TRBV6-5 to TRBJ1-1; 9 bases line up with TRBD1. J lost 2 bases, V lost 6 bases, and 4 bases had no gene match. CDR1 is MNHEY, CDR2 SVGAGI, per germline. This CDR3 region has 14 residues. In DNA, the CDR3 is TGTGCCAGCAGGGACAGGGGACGAAACACTGAAGCTTTCTTT. It translates to CASRDRGRNTEAFF.

This chain connects TRBV2 to TRBJ2-7, with TRBD1 identical over 7 bases. With 4 bases clipped from V and 2 bases from J, the junction kept 2 bases outside the gene matches. The CDR3 loop spans 13 amino acids. The germline V gene encodes CDR1 SNHLY and CDR2 FYNNEI. CDR3 protein: CASSGGQTYEQYF. DNA for the CDR3: TGTGCCAGCAGTGGGGGACAGACCTACGAGCAGTACTTC.

Worth noting for this clone: Other DNA sequences in this specimen translate into the identical CDR3. The chain employs TRBV6-2 or TRBV6-3 and TRBJ2-5; TRBD1 aligns across 8 bases. CDR3 length equals 20 residues. V was clipped by 6 bases and J by 3 bases; unmatched bases: 24. Germline CDR1 reads MNHEY; CDR2 reads SVGEGT. The CDR3 DNA reads TGTGCCAGCAGCCGCCCCCGGGGACAGGTCCTGCTCGGCACTAAAGAGACCCAGTACTTC. This codes for CASSRPRGQVLLGTKETQYF.

This sequence joins TRBV2 and TRBJ1-1; D is possibly TRBD1 (5 bases). The length of the CDR3 is 15 residues. Trimming left V 2 bases short and J 0 bases short, with 10 bases between. In germline, CDR1 is SNHLY, CDR2 FYNNEI. The CDR3 coding sequence is TGTGCCAGCAGTGAACGGGGGAACATGAACACTGAAGCTTTCTTT. Protein product: CASSERGNMNTEAFF.

The chain links TRBV6-2 or TRBV6-3 to TRBJ2-7, with 9 bases that match TRBD2. CDR1 and CDR2 from the germline V gene are MNHEY and SVGEGT. Germline trimming cut 0 bases from V and 2 bases from J; bases unmatched to any gene: 8. The CDR3 is 17 residues long. The CDR3 here is CASSYSIRLAGTYEQYF. The CDR3 region has the DNA TGTGCCAGCAGTTACTCGATCCGGCTAGCGGGAACCTACGAGCAGTACTTC.

The CDR3 DNA sequence: TGTGCCAGCAGTTCCCGGCGGACTAGCGGAAGCTCCTACAATGAGCAGTTCTTC. This codes for CASSSRRTSGSSYNEQFF. The chain has TRBV28 and TRBJ2-1, with 10 bases that match TRBD2. Germline V gene sequence: CDR1 MDHEN, CDR2 SYDVKM. The CDR3 is 18 amino acids. V shed 4 bases, J shed 0 bases, and the junction held 9 bases outside the gene matches.

J is TRBJ1-3 and V is TRBV7-8; TRBD1 matches 8 bases. The V gene end was trimmed by 5 bases and the J gene end by 1 base; junction bases not matched to a gene: 10. CDR3 size: 17 residues. The germline gives CDR1 SGHVS, CDR2 FQNEAQ. The CDR3 loop reads CASSPYDRGRSGNTIYF. DNA of the CDR3: TGTGCCAGCAGCCCCTATGACAGGGGTAGGTCTGGAAACACCATATATTTT. The whole variable domain, filled in from reference TRBV7-8 and TRBJ1-3, reads GAGVSQSPRYKVAKRGQDVALRCDPISGHVSLFWYQQALGQGPEFLTYFQNEAQLDKSGLPSDRFFAERPEGSVSTLKIQRTQQEDSAVYLCASSPYDRGRSGNTIYFGEGSWLTVV.

This chain uses TRBV3-1 (or the pseudogene TRBV3-2) with TRBJ2-2, with D hard to call. V was trimmed by 5 bases and J by 4 bases, leaving 8 bases between them. The germline V gene has CDR1 LGHDT and CDR2 YNNKEL (reference sequence). CDR3 length: 13 amino acids. The CDR3 DNA is TGTGCCAGCAGCTTTACGGCCACCGGGGAGCTGTTTTTT. Protein sequence: CASSFTATGELFF.

The rearrangement uses TRBV7-8 and TRBJ2-1, with D possibly TRBD1 on 5 matching bases. The V end lost 5 bases, the J end lost 6 bases, and 20 bases lay between the germline ends. CDR3 length equals 16 residues. Per the germline V gene, CDR1 is SGHVS and CDR2 is FQNEAQ. The CDR3 loop reads CASSLRSWGGGNEQFF. In DNA, the CDR3 is TGTGCCAGCAGCCTTCGTTCCTGGGGCGGTGGCAATGAGCAGTTCTTC.

V is TRBV3-1 (or the pseudogene TRBV3-2) and J is TRBJ1-5; D gene ambiguous. Germline CDR1 LGHDT, CDR2 YNNKEL (reference sequence). The CDR3 spans 12 residues. V lost 2 bases, J lost 7 bases, and 6 bases lay in between. In DNA, the CDR3 is TGTGCCAGCAGCCAACAAGAACAGCCCCAGCATTTT. Amino acids: CASSQQEQPQHF.

The chain links TRBV28 to TRBJ2-1, with 8 bases fitting TRBD2. J lost 3 bases, V lost 3 bases, and 4 bases had no gene match. CDR1 is MDHEN and CDR2 is SYDVKM in the germline V gene. The CDR3 has 15 residues. The CDR3, as DNA: TGTGCCAGCAGTTTGACACTAGCGGACTACAATGAGCAGTTCTTC. Residues: CASSLTLADYNEQFF.

The rearrangement uses TRBV6-6 and TRBJ1-3; D ambiguous. The germline V gene encodes CDR1 MNHNY and CDR2 SVGAGI (reference sequence). There are 15 residues in the CDR3. Trimming cost V 6 bases and J 0 bases, with 12 bases left between them. This chain's CDR3 is CASSLTPNSGNTIYF. The CDR3 DNA is TGTGCCAGCAGCCTGACACCGAACTCTGGAAACACCATATATTTT.

The chain links TRBV5-4 to TRBJ1-6, with 7 bases aligning to TRBD1. The V segment lost 5 bases and the J segment 6 bases; nucleotides outside the gene matches: 5. The CDR3 extends over 14 amino acids. Germline V gene data show CDR1 as SGHNT and CDR2 as YYREEE (reference sequence). The CDR3 protein is CASSKGQINSPLHF. The CDR3 nucleotides are TGTGCCAGCAGTAAGGGACAGATTAATTCACCCCTCCACTTT.

The chain joins TRBV11-2 to TRBJ2-5, with 11 positions matching TRBD2. Trimming removed 5 bases from V and 5 bases from J; junction bases left unmatched: 16. There are 18 residues in the CDR3. Germline V gives CDR1 SGHAT, CDR2 FQNNGV. The CDR3 DNA sequence: TGTGCCAGCAGCCCCACCCTCCCGGGACTAGCGGTTCGGGAGACCCAGTACTTC. This encodes CASSPTLPGLAVRETQYF.